The 23 T cell receptor beta chains below were found in one sample sequenced in a study of T cells in Graves' hyperthyroidism and ophthalmopathy. Amplification of TCR beta CDR3 regions used RNA as the template. The TCR CDR3 first-round RT-PCR relied on the HTBI primer set. MiXCR, applied by TCRdb to the multiplex PCR reads, yields one record per CDR3 protein. This table holds about 160,000 distinct CDR3 sequences, less than 10% found once. The sample was blood. The receptors originated from a woman under 30 with Graves' hyperthyroidism that later progressed to Graves' ophthalmopathy.

Ten or more counts support this clonotype. The chain recombines TRBV20-1 with TRBJ1-2; the match to TRBD1 covers 7 bases. Germline trimming cut 3 bases from V and 5 bases from J; bases unmatched to any gene: 9. Germline loops: CDR1 DFQATT, CDR2 SNEGSKA (reference sequence). The CDR3 runs to 14 residues. The CDR3 DNA reads as TGCAGTGCTAGTTCAGGGGGGGGAAATTATGGCTACACCTTC. It translates to CSASSGGGNYGYTF.

This clonotype has only a few counts. A much larger clone is a single base away; this may be a read error. This chain links TRBV20-1 with TRBJ1-2; no clear D gene. This CDR3 has 13 amino acids. Germline CDR1 DFQATT, CDR2 SNEGSKA (reference sequence). CDR3 region: CNARGVEGYGYTF. DNA of the CDR3: TGCAATGCTAGAGGAGTTGAGGGTTATGGCTACACCTTC.

This clonotype was detected ten times or more. The chain couples TRBV12-3 or TRBV12-4 to TRBJ1-3; D unresolved. The CDR3 runs to 12 residues. V was cut by 7 bases and J by 4 bases, with 8 bases left in between. CDR3 sequence reads: CASNRAGNTIYF. The DNA of the CDR3 is TGTGCCAGCAATAGGGCCGGAAACACCATATATTTT.

At least ten counts were recorded for this clonotype. The chain is built from TRBV12-3 or TRBV12-4 and TRBJ2-2; 8 bases align to TRBD1. J gave up 4 bases and V 4 bases, and 8 bases lay outside the gene matches. This CDR3 comprises 16 residues. The CDR3 coding sequence is TGTGCCAGCAGTTCAAGGACAGGGCAAGGCACCGGGGAGCTGTTTTTT. It is translated as CASSSRTGQGTGELFF.

There are many counts of this clonotype. V is TRBV12-3 or TRBV12-4 and J is TRBJ2-2, with D unresolved. The germline V and J ends were trimmed by 4 bases and 3 bases, with 3 bases remaining between them. There are 12 residues in the CDR3. CDR3 nucleotide sequence: TGTGCCAGCAGTTCGGACACCGGGGAGCTGTTTTTT. It yields the protein CASSSDTGELFF.

V gene TRBV4-1 combines with J gene TRBJ2-5, with 12 bases that match TRBD2. Germline V gene data show CDR1 as MGHRA and CDR2 as YSYEKL. The length of the CDR3 is 15 residues. Trimming cost V 2 bases and J 5 bases; bases outside gene matches: 3. The CDR3 sequence is CASSQQTSGSETQYF. The CDR3 DNA reads TGCGCCAGCAGCCAACAGACTAGCGGGAGTGAGACCCAGTACTTC.

This clonotype was found many times. The V gene is TRBV11-1, the J gene TRBJ2-2; 13 bases fit TRBD2. CDR3 length: 17 residues. J was trimmed by 3 bases and V by 3 bases; bases with no gene match: 4. In germline, CDR1 is SGHAT, CDR2 FQDESV (reference sequence). Written as DNA, the CDR3 is TGTGCCAGCAGCTTTGGACTAGCGGGAGAATACACCGGGGAGCTGTTTTTT. Protein sequence: CASSFGLAGEYTGELFF. The complete variable domain, with remaining parts taken from reference TRBV11-1 and TRBJ2-2, reads EAEVAQSPRYKITEKSQAVAFWCDPISGHATLYWYRQILGQGPELLVQFQDESVVDDSQLPKDRFSAERLKGVDSTLKIQPAELGDSAMYLCASSFGLAGEYTGELFFGEGSRLTVL.

This clonotype has ten or more counts. The chain is built from TRBV20-1 and TRBJ1-1; tentative D call: TRBD1 (5 bases). The CDR3 is made up of 13 amino acids. Germline CDR1 reads DFQATT; CDR2 reads SNEGSKA (reference sequence). Trimming took 5 bases from V and 5 from J, leaving 15 bases between them. The CDR3 spells CSAFLGVRTEAFF. The CDR3 DNA reads as TGCAGTGCTTTCTTGGGGGTGAGAACTGAAGCTTTCTTT.

The chain combines TRBV3-1 with TRBJ2-1; 10 bases are shared with TRBD1. Germline loops: CDR1 LGHDT, CDR2 YNNKEL (reference sequence). V was pared by 3 bases and J by 4 bases, with 6 bases of the junction left unmatched. The CDR3 is made up of 16 amino acids. The CDR3 reads CASSQDGTGVYNEQFF. The CDR3, as DNA: TGTGCCAGCAGCCAGGACGGGACAGGGGTATACAATGAGCAGTTCTTC.

This clonotype showed up many times. The gene calls are TRBV28 and TRBJ2-7, with D possibly matching TRBD1 (6 bases). CDR1 MDHEN and CDR2 SYDVKM come from the germline V gene. The V end lost 6 bases, the J end lost 9 bases, and 18 bases lay between the germline ends. CDR3 size: 13 residues. The CDR3 DNA reads TGTGCCAGCAGGCCCCCGCCAGGGGCTGGGCAGTACTTC. It codes for CASRPPPGAGQYF. The entire variable domain, with the rest obtained from reference TRBV28 and TRBJ2-7, is as follows: DVKVTQSSRYLVKRTGEKVFLECVQDMDHENMFWYRQDPGLGLRLIYFSYDVKMKEKGDIPEGYSVSREKKERFSLILESASTNQTSMYLCASRPPPGAGQYFGPGTRLTVT.

There are many counts of this clonotype. The rearrangement uses TRBV30 and TRBJ1-1; D is ambiguous. V lost 3 bases, J lost 1 base, and 9 bases lay in between. CDR1 is GTSNPN, CDR2 SVGIG, per germline (reference sequence). This CDR3 spans 13 amino acids. The CDR3 reads CAWSSRANTEAFF. CDR3 nucleotide sequence: TGTGCCTGGAGCTCCCGGGCGAACACTGAAGCTTTCTTT.

This clonotype was seen at least ten times. V and J are TRBV20-1 and TRBJ2-1; TRBD2 agrees at 7 bases. The junction had 4 bases not matched to a gene; V was cut back by 1 base and J by 4 bases. Looked up from germline, CDR1 is DFQATT and CDR2 is SNEGSKA (reference sequence). This CDR3 region has 14 residues. CDR3 in DNA: TGCAGTGCTAGAGTGCGGGAGTCATACAATGAGCAGTTCTTC. Translation: CSARVRESYNEQFF.

This clonotype was seen ten or more times. V is TRBV12-3 or TRBV12-4 and J is TRBJ1-1, with no clear D. This CDR3 is built from 13 residues. The ends were cut back, 5 bases at V and 1 base at J, with 8 bases in the middle. CDR3: CASSRQPNTEAFF. In DNA, the CDR3 is TGTGCCAGCAGTCGCCAGCCGAACACTGAAGCTTTCTTT.

This clonotype has just a few counts. One base away lies a much larger clone, so this may be a sequencing read error. The V call is TRBV7-8, the J call TRBJ2-1; D not resolved. This CDR3 spans 14 amino acids. The germline V gene encodes CDR1 SGHVS and CDR2 FQNEAQ. For the CDR3, the DNA is TGTGCCAGCAGCTTAGAACAGACTTTCAATGTGCAGTTCTTC. It translates to CASSLEQTFNVQFF.

This clonotype was found many times. J is TRBJ1-5 and V is TRBV27, with 9 bases that match TRBD1. This CDR3 has 15 amino acids. V shed 3 bases, J shed 5 bases, and the junction held 5 bases outside the gene matches. Germline values: CDR1 MNHEY, CDR2 SMNVEV (reference sequence). The CDR3 here is CASSLHGTGYQPQHF. In nucleotides, the CDR3 is TGTGCCAGCAGTTTGCACGGGACAGGGTATCAGCCCCAGCATTTT.

This clonotype was recorded at least ten times. The chain is built from TRBV30 and TRBJ2-7; tentative D call: TRBD1 (6 bases). This CDR3 is 11 amino acids long. Germline V lookup: CDR1 GTSNPN, CDR2 SVGIG (reference sequence). The germline V and J ends were trimmed by 3 bases and 7 bases, with 10 bases remaining between them. The CDR3 coding sequence is TGTGCCTGGAGCAGGGGTCGGGAGCAGTACTTC. Translation: CAWSRGREQYF.

The sample holds a few counts of this clonotype. The CDR3 reads CASSLDKGGTYNEQFF. The CDR3 nucleotides read TGTGCCAGCAGCTTAGATAAAGGGGGGACCTACAATGAGCAGTTCTTC. This sequence joins TRBV7-9 and TRBJ2-1, with D perhaps TRBD1 or TRBD2 (6 bases each). V shed 1 base and J shed 2 bases, with 12 bases lying between them. From germline, CDR1 is SEHNR and CDR2 FQNEAQ (reference sequence). The CDR3 contains 16 residues.

The table lists this clonotype with many counts. The chain joins TRBV7-9 to TRBJ1-2, with D possibly matching TRBD1 (5 bases). V shed 4 bases and J shed 7 bases, with 10 bases lying between them. This CDR3 is 12 amino acids long. Germline V lookup: CDR1 SEHNR, CDR2 FQNEAQ (reference sequence). This CDR3 reads CASSSDRSGYTF. The DNA for the CDR3 is TGTGCCAGCAGCTCAGACAGAAGTGGCTACACCTTC.

This clonotype has a handful of counts. This may come from a read error, since a much larger clone is one base off. The chain has TRBV7-9 and TRBJ1-1; D not certain. Germline CDR1 SEHNR, CDR2 FQNEAQ (reference sequence). The CDR3 runs to 14 residues. The CDR3 spells CASNLENVNTEAFF. The CDR3 region has the DNA TGTGCCAGCAACTTAGAGAACGTGAACACTGAAGCTTTCTTT.

This clonotype has at least ten counts. The V gene is TRBV15, the J gene TRBJ2-3; D may be TRBD1 (5 bases). The ends were cut back, 0 bases at V and 2 bases at J, with 15 bases in the middle. CDR3 size: 17 residues. CDR1 is LNHNV and CDR2 is YYDKDF in the germline V gene (reference sequence). As DNA, the CDR3 is TGTGCCACCAGCAGAGATCTATATAGGGGAAACACAGATACGCAGTATTTT. Translated, it gives CATSRDLYRGNTDTQYF.

This clonotype has just a few counts. The J gene is TRBJ1-2, the V gene TRBV4-1; 9 bases align to TRBD1. CDR1 is MGHRA and CDR2 is YSYEKL in the germline V gene. The CDR3 sequence is 14 residues long. V trimming: 1 base; J trimming: 6 bases; junction bases outside the gene matches: 3. The CDR3 protein is CASSQVGQGNGYTF. The CDR3 coding sequence is TGCGCCAGCAGCCAAGTAGGACAGGGGAATGGCTACACCTTC.

This clonotype was seen repeatedly, ten times or more. V is TRBV3-1 and J is TRBJ2-1; the D call may be TRBD1 or TRBD2 (5 bases each). The CDR3 runs 13 residues. Germline V gene sequence: CDR1 LGHDT, CDR2 YNNKEL (reference sequence). Trimming removed 3 bases from V and 10 bases from J, with 13 bases in between. The CDR3 spells CASSQHRDAEQFF. For the CDR3, the DNA is TGTGCCAGCAGCCAGCACCGGGACGCGGAGCAGTTCTTC.

This clonotype was found a few times. The DNA of the CDR3 is TGTGCCAGTAGTAAAGGGACAGGAAGAACTGAAAAACTGTTTTTT. Translated, it gives CASSKGTGRTEKLFF. The chain is built from TRBV19 and TRBJ1-4; 8 bases agree with TRBD1. Trimming cost V 4 bases and J 7 bases; bases outside gene matches: 8. The CDR3 is 15 amino acids. Looked up from germline, CDR1 is LNHDA and CDR2 is SQIVND (reference sequence). The whole variable domain, filled in from reference TRBV19 and TRBJ1-4, reads DGGITQSPKYLFRKEGQNVTLSCEQNLNHDAMYWYRQDPGQGLRLIYYSQIVNDFQKGDIAEGYSVSREKKESFPLTVTSAQKNPTAFYLCASSKGTGRTEKLFFGSGTQLSVL.